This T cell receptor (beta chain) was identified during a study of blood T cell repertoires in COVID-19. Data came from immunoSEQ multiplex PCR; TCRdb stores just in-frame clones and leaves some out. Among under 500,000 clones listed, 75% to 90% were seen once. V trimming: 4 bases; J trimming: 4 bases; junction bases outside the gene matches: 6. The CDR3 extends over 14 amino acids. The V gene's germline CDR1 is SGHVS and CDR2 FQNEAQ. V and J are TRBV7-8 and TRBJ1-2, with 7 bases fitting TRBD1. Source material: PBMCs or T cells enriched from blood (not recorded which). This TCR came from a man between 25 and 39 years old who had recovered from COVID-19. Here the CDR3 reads CASSSGTAGYGYTF. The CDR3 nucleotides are TGTGCCAGCAGCTCGGGGACAGCTGGCTATGGCTACACCTTC.